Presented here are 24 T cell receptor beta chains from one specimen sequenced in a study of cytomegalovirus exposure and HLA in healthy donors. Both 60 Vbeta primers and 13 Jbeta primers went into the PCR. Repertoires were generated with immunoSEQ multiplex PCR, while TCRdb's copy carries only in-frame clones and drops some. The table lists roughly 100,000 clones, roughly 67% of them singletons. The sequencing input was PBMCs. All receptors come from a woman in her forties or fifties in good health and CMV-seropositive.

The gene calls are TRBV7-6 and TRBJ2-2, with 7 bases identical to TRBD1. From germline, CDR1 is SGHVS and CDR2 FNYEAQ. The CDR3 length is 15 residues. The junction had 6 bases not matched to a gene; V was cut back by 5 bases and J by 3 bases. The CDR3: CASSPRQGHTGELFF. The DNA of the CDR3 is TGTGCCAGCAGCCCCCGACAGGGCCACACCGGGGAGCTGTTTTTT.

DNA of the CDR3: TGCGCCAGCAGCCAAGATTCGGAACAGGGTACAGATACGCAGTATTTT. The encoded protein is CASSQDSEQGTDTQYF. The genes are TRBV4-1 and TRBJ2-3; tentative D call: TRBD1 (6 bases). V lost 0 bases, J lost 3 bases, and 13 bases lay in between. Germline CDR1 reads MGHRA; CDR2 reads YSYEKL. The CDR3 runs 16 residues.

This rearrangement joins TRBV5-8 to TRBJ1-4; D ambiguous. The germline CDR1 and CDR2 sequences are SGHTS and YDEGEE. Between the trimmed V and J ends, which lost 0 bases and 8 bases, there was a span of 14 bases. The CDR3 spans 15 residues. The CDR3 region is CASSLGVDPREKLFF. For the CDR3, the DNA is TGTGCCAGCAGCTTGGGAGTAGATCCGAGGGAAAAACTGTTTTTT.

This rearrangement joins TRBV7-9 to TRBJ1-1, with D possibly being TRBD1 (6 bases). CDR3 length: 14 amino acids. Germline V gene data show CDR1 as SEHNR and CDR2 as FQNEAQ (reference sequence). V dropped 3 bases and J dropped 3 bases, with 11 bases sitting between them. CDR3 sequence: CASSLGGQDTEAFF. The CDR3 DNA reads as TGTGCCAGCAGCTTGGGGGGGCAGGACACTGAAGCTTTCTTT.

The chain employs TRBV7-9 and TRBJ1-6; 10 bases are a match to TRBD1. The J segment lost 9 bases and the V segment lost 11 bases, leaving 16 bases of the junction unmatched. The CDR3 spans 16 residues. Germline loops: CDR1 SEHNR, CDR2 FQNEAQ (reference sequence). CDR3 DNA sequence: TGTGCCGTCCGTAGCCGGGACAGGGGTTGGGGTTCACCCCTCCACTTT. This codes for CAVRSRDRGWGSPLHF.

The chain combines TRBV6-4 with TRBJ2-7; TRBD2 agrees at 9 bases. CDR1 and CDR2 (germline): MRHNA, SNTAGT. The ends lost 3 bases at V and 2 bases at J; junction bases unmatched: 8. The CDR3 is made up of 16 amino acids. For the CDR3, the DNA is TGTGCCAGCAGTGATTGCGGGGGGGAAATTCCCTACGAGCAGTACTTC. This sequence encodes CASSDCGGEIPYEQYF.

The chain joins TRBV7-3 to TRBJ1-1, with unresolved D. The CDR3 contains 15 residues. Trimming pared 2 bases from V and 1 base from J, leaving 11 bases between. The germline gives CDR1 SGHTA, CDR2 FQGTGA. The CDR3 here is CASSLLRLENTEAFF. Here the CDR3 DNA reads TGTGCCAGCAGCTTACTAAGACTCGAGAACACTGAAGCTTTCTTT. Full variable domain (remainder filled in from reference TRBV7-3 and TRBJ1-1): GAGVSQTPSNKVTEKGKYVELRCDPISGHTALYWYRQSLGQGPEFLIYFQGTGAADDSGLPNDRFFAVRPEGSVSTLKIQRTERGDSAVYLCASSLLRLENTEAFFGQGTRLTVV.

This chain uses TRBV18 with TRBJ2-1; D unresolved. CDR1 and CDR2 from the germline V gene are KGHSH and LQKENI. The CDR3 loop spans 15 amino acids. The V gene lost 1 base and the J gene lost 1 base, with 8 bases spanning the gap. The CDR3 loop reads CASSPLQESYNEQFF. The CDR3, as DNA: TGTGCCAGCTCACCACTTCAGGAATCCTACAATGAGCAGTTCTTC. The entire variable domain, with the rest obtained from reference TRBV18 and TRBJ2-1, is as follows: NAGVMQNPRHLVRRRGQEARLRCSPMKGHSHVYWYRQLPEEGLKFMVYLQKENIIDESGMPKERFSAEFPKEGPSILRIQQVVRGDSAAYFCASSPLQESYNEQFFGPGTRLTVL.

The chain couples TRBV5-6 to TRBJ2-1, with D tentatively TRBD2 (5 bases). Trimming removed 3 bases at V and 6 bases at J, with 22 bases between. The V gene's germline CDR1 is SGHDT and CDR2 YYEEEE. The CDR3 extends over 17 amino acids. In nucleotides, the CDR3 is TGTGCCAGCAGCTCAGGACCTTCTAGCTTTCTCGTCAATGAGCAGTTCTTC. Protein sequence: CASSSGPSSFLVNEQFF.

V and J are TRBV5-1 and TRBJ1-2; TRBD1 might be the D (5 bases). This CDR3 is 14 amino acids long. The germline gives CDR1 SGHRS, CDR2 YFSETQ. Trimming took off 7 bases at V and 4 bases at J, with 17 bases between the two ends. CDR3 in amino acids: CASREGQGGYGYTF. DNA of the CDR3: TGCGCCAGCCGGGAGGGGCAGGGTGGCTATGGCTACACCTTC.

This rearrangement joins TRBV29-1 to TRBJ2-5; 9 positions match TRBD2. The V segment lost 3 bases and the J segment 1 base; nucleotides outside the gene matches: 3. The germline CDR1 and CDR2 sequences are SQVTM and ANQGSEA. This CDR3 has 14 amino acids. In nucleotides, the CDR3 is TGCAGCGTTGAGGCTAGCGGGGTCCAAGAGACCCAGTACTTC. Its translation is CSVEASGVQETQYF.

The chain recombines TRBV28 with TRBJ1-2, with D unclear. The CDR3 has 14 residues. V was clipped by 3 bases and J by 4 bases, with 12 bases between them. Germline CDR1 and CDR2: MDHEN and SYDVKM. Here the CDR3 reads CASSFLGGFYGYTF. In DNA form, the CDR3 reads TGTGCCAGCAGTTTTCTCGGCGGCTTCTATGGCTACACCTTC.

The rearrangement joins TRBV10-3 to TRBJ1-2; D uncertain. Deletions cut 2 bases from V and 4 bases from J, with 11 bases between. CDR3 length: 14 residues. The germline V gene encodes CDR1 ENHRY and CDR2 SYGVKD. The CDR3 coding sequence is TGTGCCATCAGTGAGGTACCGCTGAGCTATGGCTACACCTTC. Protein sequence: CAISEVPLSYGYTF.

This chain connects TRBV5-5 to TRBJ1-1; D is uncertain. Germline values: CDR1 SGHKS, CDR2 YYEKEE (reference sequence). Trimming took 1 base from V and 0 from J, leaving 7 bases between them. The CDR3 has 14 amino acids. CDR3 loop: CASSLTALNTEAFF. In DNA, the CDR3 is TGTGCCAGCAGCTTGACTGCGTTGAACACTGAAGCTTTCTTT.

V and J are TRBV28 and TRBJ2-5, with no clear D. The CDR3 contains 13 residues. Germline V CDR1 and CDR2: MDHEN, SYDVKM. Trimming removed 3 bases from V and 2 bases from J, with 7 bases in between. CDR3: CASSFGEQETQYF. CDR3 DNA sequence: TGTGCCAGCAGTTTCGGAGAACAAGAGACCCAGTACTTC.

The CDR3 spells CASSLDRFKNTIYF. In DNA form, the CDR3 reads TGCGCCAGCAGCTTGGACAGATTTAAGAACACCATATATTTT. This chain links TRBV5-1 with TRBJ1-3; D unclear. This CDR3 is 14 amino acids long. Germline V gene data show CDR1 as SGHRS and CDR2 as YFSETQ. The germline V and J ends were trimmed by 0 bases and 7 bases, with 11 bases remaining between them.

As DNA, the CDR3 is TGTGCCAGCAGCTTAGAGACGGCGGGGGCAGATACGCAGTATTTT. Its protein is CASSLETAGADTQYF. The chain couples TRBV7-2 to TRBJ2-3; 7 nucleotides agree with TRBD2. Per germline, CDR1 SGHTA and CDR2 FQGNSA. CDR3 length: 15 residues. After removal of 1 base from V and 4 bases from J, the junction contained 5 bases not matched to a gene. The entire variable domain, with the rest obtained from reference TRBV7-2 and TRBJ2-3, is as follows: GAGVSQSPSNKVTEKGKDVELRCDPISGHTALYWYRQSLGQGLEFLIYFQGNSAPDKSGLPSDRFSAERTGGSVSTLTIQRTQQEDSAVYLCASSLETAGADTQYFGPGTRLTVL.

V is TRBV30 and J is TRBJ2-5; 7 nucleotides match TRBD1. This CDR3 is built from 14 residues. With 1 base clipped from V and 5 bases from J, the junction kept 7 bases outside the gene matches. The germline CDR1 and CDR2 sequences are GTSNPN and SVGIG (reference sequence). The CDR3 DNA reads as TGTGCCTGGAGTGCGAGGGCCAGGGGGGAGACCCAGTACTTC. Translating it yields CAWSARARGETQYF.

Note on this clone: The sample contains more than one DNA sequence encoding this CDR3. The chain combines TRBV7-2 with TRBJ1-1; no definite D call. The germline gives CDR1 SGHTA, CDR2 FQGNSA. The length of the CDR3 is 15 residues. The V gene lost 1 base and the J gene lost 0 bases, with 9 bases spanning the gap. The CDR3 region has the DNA TGTGCCAGCAGCTTAGTAGGAGGGTTGAACACTGAAGCTTTCTTT. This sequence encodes CASSLVGGLNTEAFF.

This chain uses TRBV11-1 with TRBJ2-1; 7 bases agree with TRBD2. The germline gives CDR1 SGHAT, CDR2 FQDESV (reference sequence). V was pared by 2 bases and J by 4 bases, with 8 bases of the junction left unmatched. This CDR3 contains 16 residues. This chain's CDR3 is CASSLHSWGGYNEQFF. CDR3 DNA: TGTGCCAGCAGCTTACATAGTTGGGGGGGGTACAATGAGCAGTTCTTC.

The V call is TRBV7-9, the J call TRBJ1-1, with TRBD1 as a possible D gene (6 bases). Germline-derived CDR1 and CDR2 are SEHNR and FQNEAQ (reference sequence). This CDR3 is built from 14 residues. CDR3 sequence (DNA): TGTGCTATCCAGGACAGATTAATGAACACTGAAGCTTTCTTT. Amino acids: CAIQDRLMNTEAFF.

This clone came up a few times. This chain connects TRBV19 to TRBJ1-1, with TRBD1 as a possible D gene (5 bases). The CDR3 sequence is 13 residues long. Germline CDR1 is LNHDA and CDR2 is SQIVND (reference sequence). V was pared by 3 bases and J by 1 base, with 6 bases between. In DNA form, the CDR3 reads TGTGCCAGTAGTATCCAGGGGAACACTGAAGCTTTCTTT. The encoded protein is CASSIQGNTEAFF.

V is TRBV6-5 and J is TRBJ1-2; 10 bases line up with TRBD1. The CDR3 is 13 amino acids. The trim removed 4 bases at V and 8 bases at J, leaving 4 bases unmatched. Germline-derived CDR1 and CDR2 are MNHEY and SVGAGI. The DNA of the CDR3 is TGTGCCAGCAGTTTGACAGGGGGCGGGGGCTACACCTTC. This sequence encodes CASSLTGGGGYTF.

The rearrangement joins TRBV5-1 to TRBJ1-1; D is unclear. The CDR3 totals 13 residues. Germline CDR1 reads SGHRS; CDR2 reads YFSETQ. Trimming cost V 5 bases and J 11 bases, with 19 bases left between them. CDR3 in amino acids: CASSLDKPGWAFF. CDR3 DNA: TGCGCCAGCAGTCTCGACAAGCCCGGATGGGCTTTCTTT.